The source of this TCR beta chain is a study of cytomegalovirus exposure and HLA in healthy donors. Study outcomes and limitations: Association of a missense DCLRE1C variant with TCR beta V- and J-gene trimming was reported in a later analysis. Sequencing artifact likely explains a cluster of highly shared sequence variants.

With 60 Vbeta and 13 Jbeta primers, the PCR was carried out. Using immunoSEQ multiplex PCR, the repertoire was profiled, and TCRdb retains in-frame clones only, with some absent. The sample includes approximately 160,000 clones, approximately 79% of them seen just once. There was no recording of CMV serostatus for this donor. With respect to this clone: Its target is not known.

The sample taken for sequencing was PBMCs. This sequence was found in a human donor in good health.

The CDR3: CASSLREGGKLFF. The CDR3 DNA sequence: TGTGCCAGCAGCTTGCGGGAGGGAGGAAAACTGTTTTTT. The J gene is TRBJ1-4, the V gene TRBV11-2; D remains unclear. This CDR3 region has 13 residues. Trimming took off 3 bases at V and 10 bases at J, with 12 bases between the two ends. Germline CDR1 SGHAT, CDR2 FQNNGV.